This TCR beta chain was recovered during a study of cytomegalovirus exposure and HLA in healthy donors. This clone appeared a few times. The PCR was carried out with 60 Vbeta primers and 13 Jbeta primers. Sequencing was performed with immunoSEQ multiplex PCR; in TCRdb, only in-frame clones are kept and a portion is missing. Altogether around 270,000 clones are present, roughly 80% being singletons, with the ten largest covering around 0.33%. This CDR3 is built from 15 residues. The V and J ends lost 2 bases and 3 bases, in that order; junction bases with no gene match: 7. Germline V gene sequence: CDR1 SGDLS, CDR2 YYNGEE.

V and J are TRBV9 and TRBJ1-1; TRBD1 matches 7 bases. Sequencing was performed on PBMCs. This clonotype was obtained from a girl aged 2 to 10 in good health and CMV-seronegative. CDR3 nucleotides: TGTGCCAGCAGCGTGACTTCAGGGGGATACACTGAAGCTTTCTTT. As protein: CASSVTSGGYTEAFF.